This T cell receptor beta chain was recorded in a study of shared T cell receptors in the human thymus. Per germline, CDR1 SGHDT and CDR2 YYEEEE. The CDR3 length is 19 residues. With V trimmed by 0 bases and J by 3 bases, 13 bases remained unmatched. Sequenced by immunoSEQ multiplex PCR; TCRdb stores in-frame clones only, minus some. Seen here are about 660,000 clones, roughly 88% observed once, and the top ten hold 0.0095% to 0.011%. The data were also submitted as part of a second study, on human thymus T cells.

The sequence derives from a boy in the first two years of life with a congenital heart defect. The sample was thymocytes. J is TRBJ2-2 and V is TRBV5-6; 8 bases are a match to TRBD2. The CDR3 bases are TGTGCCAGCAGCTTGGGACGCGACTGGGTAGCGGGATACACCGGGGAGCTGTTTTTT. It is translated as CASSLGRDWVAGYTGELFF.